This T cell receptor beta chain derives from a study of CD8+ T cells in alopecia areata. Study in general: Among treated patients, oral tofacitinib was administered at 5 to 10 mg twice daily. Points from the study as a whole: Lesional scalp, especially alopecia totalis/universalis, showed higher clonality than normal scalp.

Points on this clone: Its antigen remains unidentified.

V dropped 0 bases and J dropped 1 base, with 6 bases sitting between them. CDR3 length: 15 amino acids. Germline CDR1 and CDR2: SGHTA and FQGNSA. As to treatment: oral pan-JAK inhibitor, 5-10 mg twice daily. Investigators isolated RNA and reverse transcribed it into cDNA to act as the sequencing template. Some clones are missing from TCRdb's copy, which holds only in-frame ones; the method was immunoSEQ multiplex PCR. The sample holds about 120,000 clones, approximately 53% seen once. This TCR derives from a human donor with alopecia areata. The sample here was CD4+ T cells sorted from blood, taken at week 4, from a patient treated with tofacitinib. This chain connects TRBV7-2 to TRBJ2-2; D not resolved. The CDR3 region has the DNA TGTGCCAGCAGCTTAGCGTGGGAGAACACCGGGGAGCTGTTTTTT. Translation: CASSLAWENTGELFF. Full variable domain (outside the CDR3, taken from reference TRBV7-2 and TRBJ2-2): GAGVSQSPSNKVTEKGKDVELRCDPISGHTALYWYRQSLGQGLEFLIYFQGNSAPDKSGLPSDRFSAERTGGSVSTLTIQRTQQEDSAVYLCASSLAWENTGELFFGEGSRLTVL.